Sequencing of this T cell receptor beta chain was carried out in a study of neurological immune-mediated disorders (dated by TCRdb to the late 2010s). With respect to the entire study: Among the approximately 35 multiple sclerosis patients, relapsing-remitting MS was present in some 30 and secondary progressive MS was present in 3. Peripheral blood TCR-beta repertoires from patients with HTLV-I-associated myelopathy (HAM/TSP), patients with multiple sclerosis, and healthy controls were compared in the study using UMI-based sequencing. The 100 to 110 TCR-beta libraries covered PBMC samples along with longitudinal samples, technical triplicates, and paired sorted CD4+ and CD8+ T-cell subsets. Of the 60 to 70 subjects in the cohort, some 15 were HAM/TSP patients, some 34 were multiple sclerosis patients, and approximately 20 were healthy controls.

Broader findings and caveats from the paper: TCR clonal expansion was greatest in HAM/TSP patients and smallest in MS patients, who ranked below even healthy controls. Phylogenetic analysis grouped repertoires from 18 of 34 MS patients into a cluster of related CDR3 sequences, suggesting a possible repertoire-level signature. The MS cluster was not associated with any clinical or MRI features, and the authors stated that larger cohorts are needed. No identical CDR3 amino acid sequences were shared among expanded clones across subjects, suggesting private TCR-beta repertoires in all groups.

This clonotype was seen at least ten times. Its specific antigen is unknown. No base quality information exists; no much larger clone differs at one position. The germline V gene (reference sequence) specifies SEHNR as CDR1 and FQNEAQ as CDR2. V loses 5 bases at its end and J loses 12 bases; junction bases beyond the gene matches: 5. Taken from cysteine to phenylalanine, the CDR3 has 12 residues. Only the CDR3 region is kept as DNA, spanning 36 bases read in frame from base 1. Unsorted PBMC libraries were generated from 2 million PBMCs stored in RNAlater at -80 °C until RNA extraction. The multiple sclerosis patients were enrolled in a US clinical protocol that evaluated disease progression with magnetic resonance imaging. Peripheral blood was subjected to Ficoll-Hypaque density gradient centrifugation to isolate PBMCs, which were then cryopreserved in liquid nitrogen. cDNA was synthesized by template-switch 5'RACE using a primer carrying a 10-nucleotide random unique molecular identifier by which each TCR transcript was tagged. Over 180 million TCR-beta sequences, covering 15-18 subjects, were produced in each sequencing run. The RNeasy kit was used for extraction of total RNA. Using the KAPA Real-time Library Amplification kit, TCR-beta VDJ regions were amplified with primers for the TCR constant region and the 5'RACE anchor. A first PCR added sample indexes and Illumina adaptors, and a second PCR then raised library yield. The roughly 650 bp TCR product was size-selected on a 2% E-gel SizeSelection system after Ampure bead purification. Before pooling, libraries had their quality checked on a Bioanalyzer, their concentration measured with Qubit, and their quantity determined with the Kapa Library Quantification kit. An Illumina HiSeq 2500 sequenced the libraries paired-end 2 x 150 bp. To increase sequence diversity, roughly 25-31% phiX was spiked into each library pool. The study's processing was this. Quality-filtered reads were processed with the UMI-based MiGEC pipeline, and over 90% of raw TCR sequences were removed by the MiGEC pipeline during error correction. IMGT germline references were used for alignment of VDJ genes, and clonotypes were defined by a unique CDR3 amino acid sequence together with V-J genes. Clonal expansion, Shannon diversity and CDR3 relatedness were evaluated with VDJtools (CalcPairwiseDistances, ClusterSamples), while phylogenetic trees were built in CLCbio workbench. Using coefficient-of-variation modelling across technical triplicates, the study counted a clone as expanded if it had at least 8 unique UMIs. TCRdb reran the public reads through fastp at Q25 and MiXCR, keeping productive beta chains. Identical CDR3 protein sequences are pooled into one entry, listed with their most common genes and DNA. The V and J calls were determined by TCRdb, not by the authors. The sample profile shows about 66,000 distinct CDR3 sequences; 3% to 4% of them were found once. The ten largest account for roughly 3.7% of the sample.

Rearrangement joined TRBV7-9 to TRBJ1-4; 8 bases in the junction line up with TRBD1. The sequencing input was PBMCs. This sequence originates from a middle-aged man with multiple sclerosis. The DNA sequence is as follows: TGTGCCAGCAGCCAGACGACAGGGGAACTGTTTTTT. This sequence encodes CASSQTTGELFF.